This TCR beta chain was captured in a study of read filtering for tumor transcriptome and immune sequencing. Study-level information: Revised staging placed roughly 8 patients in R-ISS I, roughly 17 in II, 6 or 7 in III. Study-level points and caveats: Even smaller IR-seq throughput identified most shared clonotypes. Dropping single-read clonotypes raised IR-seq and RNA-seq shared-clonotype correlation.

This clonotype was counted many times. What it binds is not known. Germline CDR1 DFQATT, CDR2 SNEGSKA (reference sequence). Trimming removed 2 bases at V and 0 bases at J, with 14 bases between. The CDR3 covers 16 residues. Molecular barcoded adaptors covering alpha/delta and beta/gamma chains were used on approximately 400 ng RNA. TCRdb processed the reads anew with MiXCR; each CDR3 protein has one entry. The sample yields under 50,000 distinct CDR3 sequences, roughly 13% seen once. The TCR comes from a donor aged 40 or over with multiple myeloma. Specimen: a population of CD138-negative cells sorted from bone marrow. J is TRBJ2-1 and V is TRBV20-1; D perhaps matches TRBD2 (6 bases). The CDR3 protein is CSARSGLTSSYNEQFF. CDR3 sequence (DNA): TGCAGTGCTAGATCGGGACTTACGAGCTCCTACAATGAGCAGTTCTTC.